These 31 T cell receptor beta chains originate from one sample sequenced in a study of blood T cell repertoires in COVID-19. Using immunoSEQ multiplex PCR, the repertoire was profiled, and TCRdb retains in-frame clones only, with some absent. The sample consists of 70,000 or so clones, roughly 80% of them appearing once. Sequenced: peripheral blood. The receptors originated from a man aged 60 to 75 with COVID-19, enrolled during active disease.

This clone was found a few times. CDR3 in DNA: TGTGCCAGCAGTTATGGTACTACCTCCACAGATACGCAGTATTTT. Its protein is CASSYGTTSTDTQYF. The J gene is TRBJ2-3, the V gene TRBV6-5; no definite D call. This CDR3 has 15 amino acids. Between the trimmed V and J ends, which lost 3 bases and 2 bases, there was a span of 12 bases. Germline CDR1 and CDR2: MNHEY and SVGAGI.

V usage is TRBV6-1 and J usage is TRBJ2-3, with D perhaps matching TRBD2 (7 bases). Looked up from germline, CDR1 is MNHNS and CDR2 is SASEGT. This CDR3 contains 17 residues. Trimming cost V 1 base and J 2 bases, with 16 bases left between them. The CDR3 nucleotides read TGTGCCAGCAGTGAAGAGGGGGGACTACCTACCACAGATACGCAGTATTTT. This sequence encodes CASSEEGGLPTTDTQYF.

The J gene is TRBJ2-1, the V gene TRBV12-3 or TRBV12-4; 7 bases are shared with TRBD1. With V trimmed by 5 bases and J by 4 bases, 2 bases remained unmatched. CDR3 length: 13 amino acids. As DNA, the CDR3 is TGTGCCAGCAGTCGGGACAGTTACAATGAGCAGTTCTTC. Translation gives CASSRDSYNEQFF.

The chain uses TRBV6-1 and TRBJ1-2; D gene unclear. Germline loops: CDR1 MNHNS, CDR2 SASEGT. CDR3 size: 14 residues. The V end was cut by 1 base, the J end by 6 bases, with 12 bases between. In nucleotides, the CDR3 is TGTGCCAGCAGTGAAGGGCCTCCTGCCCATGGCTACACCTTC. Protein sequence: CASSEGPPAHGYTF.

The V call is TRBV4-1, the J call TRBJ2-1; D is perhaps TRBD1 (6 bases). The V gene lost 2 bases and the J gene lost 6 bases, with 14 bases spanning the gap. From germline, CDR1 is MGHRA and CDR2 YSYEKL. The length of the CDR3 is 15 residues. The CDR3 spells CASSQPDLGGNEQFF. In DNA, the CDR3 is TGCGCCAGCAGCCAACCAGACCTAGGGGGCAATGAGCAGTTCTTC.

V usage is TRBV11-3 and J usage is TRBJ2-7; 11 bases are shared with TRBD1. Germline assignment: CDR1 SGHNT and CDR2 YENEEA. This CDR3 has 14 amino acids. V shed 5 bases, J shed 6 bases, and the junction held 6 bases outside the gene matches. DNA for the CDR3: TGTGCCAGCAGCCCGGGACAGGGGGTTGGCGAGCAGTACTTC. It specifies CASSPGQGVGEQYF.

The chain links TRBV6-5 to TRBJ2-1; D might be TRBD1 (6 bases). Trimming left V 8 bases short and J 6 bases short, with 11 bases between. The germline V gene encodes CDR1 MNHEY and CDR2 SVGAGI. The CDR3 loop spans 12 amino acids. The CDR3 spells CASSQQGNEQFF. In DNA, the CDR3 is TGTGCCAGCTCCCAACAGGGCAATGAGCAGTTCTTC.

The chain links TRBV11-3 to TRBJ2-7, with a tentative D call TRBD2 (6 bases). The CDR3 has 15 residues. V was clipped by 4 bases and J by 2 bases, with 15 bases between them. Germline V CDR1 and CDR2: SGHNT, YENEEA. The DNA for the CDR3 is TGTGCCAGCAGCTCCGCCGGGGGACTCGCCTACGAGCAGTACTTC. Encoded protein: CASSSAGGLAYEQYF.

The rearrangement uses TRBV6-6 and TRBJ2-7; no clear D. The CDR3 extends over 12 amino acids. The ends were cut back, 7 bases at V and 4 bases at J, with 11 bases in the middle. The V gene's germline CDR1 is MNHNY and CDR2 SVGAGI (reference sequence). The DNA for the CDR3 is TGTGCCAGCAAGGCCTCTAGGTACGAGCAGTACTTC. This gives the protein CASKASRYEQYF.

The chain combines TRBV30 with TRBJ2-6; maybe TRBD1 (6 bases). Trimming removed 5 bases at V and 4 bases at J, with 9 bases between. The CDR3 covers 13 residues. CDR1 and CDR2 (germline): GTSNPN, SVGIG (reference sequence). CDR3 sequence: CAWSGAGANVLTF. In DNA form, the CDR3 reads TGTGCCTGGTCAGGGGCGGGGGCCAACGTCCTGACTTTC.

The chain recombines TRBV18 with TRBJ2-1; tentative D call: TRBD1 (6 bases). The CDR3 totals 13 residues. Germline V gene lookup returns CDR1 KGHSH and CDR2 LQKENI. Between the trimmed V and J ends, which lost 1 base and 9 bases, there was a span of 10 bases. The CDR3 nucleotides are TGTGCCAGCTCACCACTGGGGGCAGGTGAGCAGTTCTTC. Protein sequence: CASSPLGAGEQFF. Supplemented by reference TRBV18 and TRBJ2-1, the full variable domain reads NAGVMQNPRHLVRRRGQEARLRCSPMKGHSHVYWYRQLPEEGLKFMVYLQKENIIDESGMPKERFSAEFPKEGPSILRIQQVVRGDSAAYFCASSPLGAGEQFFGPGTRLTVL.

In its sample, this clone is medium-sized (0.01 to 0.1%). The CDR3: CASSLSRSTEAFF. The DNA of the CDR3 is TGTGCCAGCAGTTTATCGCGGAGCACTGAAGCTTTCTTT. The chain links TRBV27 to TRBJ1-1, with D unclear. This CDR3 has 13 amino acids. V was shortened by 0 bases and J by 4 bases, with 6 bases between the two germline ends. Germline V gives CDR1 MNHEY, CDR2 SMNVEV (reference sequence).

The V and J genes are TRBV19 and TRBJ2-1, with D tentatively TRBD1 (6 bases). Germline CDR1 reads LNHDA; CDR2 reads SQIVND (reference sequence). V lost 3 bases to trimming and J lost 10 bases, with 16 bases between them. The CDR3 loop spans 14 amino acids. The DNA of the CDR3 is TGTGCCAGTAGTATCGGGCAGGGGTATGGCGAGCAGTTCTTC. Residues: CASSIGQGYGEQFF.

The chain joins TRBV10-3 to TRBJ2-7; 10 bases match TRBD1. CDR1 and CDR2 (germline): ENHRY, SYGVKD. V gave up 5 bases and J gave up 5 bases; unmatched junction bases: 6. The CDR3 is 14 amino acids. The CDR3 region is CAISPGTGDNEQYF. The CDR3 DNA sequence: TGTGCCATCAGTCCCGGGACAGGGGACAACGAGCAGTACTTC.

The V gene is TRBV9, the J gene TRBJ2-3; 7 bases are shared with TRBD2. CDR3 length: 16 amino acids. V trimming: 3 bases; J trimming: 3 bases; junction bases outside the gene matches: 10. Looked up from germline, CDR1 is SGDLS and CDR2 is YYNGEE. CDR3 DNA: TGTGCCAGCAGCGATGGACTAGATGGAGGGACAGATACGCAGTATTTT. Its protein product is CASSDGLDGGTDTQYF.

V is TRBV11-2 and J is TRBJ2-7; D unresolved. The germline V gene has CDR1 SGHAT and CDR2 FQNNGV. The ends were cut back, 0 bases at V and 2 bases at J, with 8 bases in the middle. The CDR3 totals 14 residues. The chain's CDR3 is CASSLESATYEQYF. In DNA, the CDR3 is TGTGCCAGCAGCTTAGAGTCTGCGACCTACGAGCAGTACTTC.

This clone was detected only once. This chain joins TRBV12-3 or TRBV12-4 and TRBJ1-1; D uncertain. With 5 bases removed from V and 0 bases from J, the gap between germline ends came to 7 bases. This CDR3 has 13 amino acids. In DNA form, the CDR3 reads TGTGCCAGCAGTAAACGAGTGAACACTGAAGCTTTCTTT. Translated, it gives CASSKRVNTEAFF.

This clone was seen once. J is TRBJ1-3 and V is TRBV9; the match to TRBD1 covers 10 bases. After removal of 3 bases from V and 1 base from J, the junction contained 4 bases not matched to a gene. The CDR3 spans 16 residues. Per germline, CDR1 SGDLS and CDR2 YYNGEE. CDR3 bases: TGTGCCAGCAGCGCCTCGGACAGGGGGTCTGGAAACACCATATATTTT. Translation: CASSASDRGSGNTIYF.

This clone is a singleton in its sample. V gene TRBV9 combines with J gene TRBJ1-1, with 7 bases that match TRBD1. The germline V gene encodes CDR1 SGDLS and CDR2 YYNGEE. CDR3 length equals 15 residues. The V segment lost 0 bases and the J segment 1 base; nucleotides outside the gene matches: 3. The CDR3 bases are TGTGCCAGCAGCGTAGGGAGGGGGCCGAACACTGAAGCTTTCTTT. The encoded protein is CASSVGRGPNTEAFF.

The CDR3 region has the DNA TGTGCCAGCAGTTACCAGGGGGGACCCTACGAGCAGTACTTC. Encoded protein: CASSYQGGPYEQYF. The rearrangement joins TRBV6-6 to TRBJ2-7; maybe TRBD1 (7 bases). The CDR3 totals 14 residues. Germline lookup yields CDR1 MNHNY and CDR2 SVGAGI (reference sequence). V was trimmed by 2 bases and J by 2 bases, leaving 10 bases between them.

V and J are TRBV27 and TRBJ1-1; 8 bases line up with TRBD1. Germline CDR1 is MNHEY and CDR2 is SMNVEV (reference sequence). The ends lost 4 bases at V and 4 bases at J; junction bases unmatched: 5. CDR3 size: 14 residues. The CDR3 is CASSWETGATEAFF. Written as DNA, the CDR3 is TGTGCCAGCAGTTGGGAGACAGGGGCCACTGAAGCTTTCTTT.

The chain has TRBV11-2 and TRBJ2-3; D possibly corresponds to TRBD2 (5 bases). The CDR3 runs to 15 residues. Germline V gives CDR1 SGHAT, CDR2 FQNNGV. The V gene lost 5 bases and the J gene lost 3 bases, with 15 bases spanning the gap. The CDR3 protein is CASSPPPDFTDTQYF. CDR3 nucleotides: TGTGCCAGCAGCCCCCCACCGGACTTTACAGATACGCAGTATTTT. Combining the CDR3 with reference TRBV11-2 and TRBJ2-3 gives the whole variable domain EAGVAQSPRYKIIEKRQSVAFWCNPISGHATLYWYQQILGQGPKLLIQFQNNGVVDDSQLPKDRFSAERLKGVDSTLKIQPAKLEDSAVYLCASSPPPDFTDTQYFGPGTRLTVL.

The chain employs TRBV11-2 and TRBJ2-1, with D possibly being TRBD2 (5 bases). Germline loops: CDR1 SGHAT, CDR2 FQNNGV. The CDR3 is made up of 14 amino acids. Trimming removed 2 bases at V and 9 bases at J, with 14 bases between. The CDR3 spells CASSLIRGYGEQFF. The CDR3 nucleotides read TGTGCCAGCAGCTTAATCCGAGGGTACGGTGAGCAGTTCTTC.

The chain is built from TRBV7-3 and TRBJ1-1; weak D call: TRBD1 (5 bases). The germline CDR1 and CDR2 sequences are SGHTA and FQGTGA. V lost 2 bases to trimming and J lost 2 bases, with 9 bases between them. This CDR3 comprises 14 residues. This CDR3 is CASSLLGGNTEAFF. In DNA form, the CDR3 reads TGTGCCAGCAGCTTACTCGGGGGAAACACTGAAGCTTTCTTT. The full variable domain, completed using reference TRBV7-3 and TRBJ1-1, is GAGVSQTPSNKVTEKGKYVELRCDPISGHTALYWYRQSLGQGPEFLIYFQGTGAADDSGLPNDRFFAVRPEGSVSTLKIQRTERGDSAVYLCASSLLGGNTEAFFGQGTRLTVV.

This chain connects TRBV6-5 to TRBJ2-3, with 9 bases matching TRBD2. The CDR3 loop spans 14 amino acids. Germline V gene data show CDR1 as MNHEY and CDR2 as SVGAGI. J was trimmed by 5 bases and V by 6 bases; bases with no gene match: 6. The CDR3 protein is CASSGWTSVDTQYF. CDR3 coding DNA: TGTGCCAGCAGCGGATGGACTAGCGTAGATACGCAGTATTTT.

J is TRBJ1-3 and V is TRBV6-5; D is possibly TRBD1 (5 bases). The CDR3 length is 16 residues. The V gene lost 2 bases and the J gene lost 4 bases, with 15 bases spanning the gap. CDR1 and CDR2 from the germline V gene are MNHEY and SVGAGI. CDR3 sequence: CASSYLPGYVGNTIYF. The CDR3 DNA follows: TGTGCCAGCAGTTACCTTCCAGGGTACGTCGGAAACACCATATATTTT.

The V call is TRBV6-1, the J call TRBJ2-7, with 7 bases aligning to TRBD1. J gave up 0 bases and V 1 base, and 3 bases lay outside the gene matches. Germline V gene sequence: CDR1 MNHNS, CDR2 SASEGT. This CDR3 is 15 amino acids long. CDR3 region: CASSEGTGPSYEQYF. CDR3 sequence (DNA): TGTGCCAGCAGTGAAGGGACAGGACCCTCCTACGAGCAGTACTTC.

The chain uses TRBV2 and TRBJ2-1; D is unresolved. Looked up from germline, CDR1 is SNHLY and CDR2 is FYNNEI. This CDR3 is built from 12 residues. V lost 6 bases and J 8 bases, leaving 11 bases between the germline ends. Here the CDR3 reads CASSYYQDEQFF. CDR3 bases: TGTGCCAGCAGCTATTACCAGGATGAGCAGTTCTTC.

V gene TRBV7-9 combines with J gene TRBJ1-6; the D gene is possibly TRBD1 (5 bases). Per germline, CDR1 SEHNR and CDR2 FQNEAQ (reference sequence). The CDR3 length is 14 residues. V lost 3 bases and J lost 10, with 13 bases in between. The CDR3 here is CASSFQGSQSPLHF. CDR3 in DNA: TGTGCCAGCAGCTTTCAGGGAAGTCAATCACCCCTCCACTTT.

The chain combines TRBV7-9 with TRBJ1-1; no clear D gene. This CDR3 comprises 12 residues. Trimming cost V 1 base and J 11 bases, with 11 bases left between them. Germline loops: CDR1 SEHNR, CDR2 FQNEAQ (reference sequence). The CDR3 DNA sequence: TGTGCCAGCAGCTTAGACAGCCAAATGGCTTTCTTT. This gives the protein CASSLDSQMAFF.

CDR3 DNA: TGTGCCAGCAATTTCCGAGACACCGGGGAGCTGTTTTTT. It codes for CASNFRDTGELFF. This rearrangement joins TRBV6-5 to TRBJ2-2; D is ambiguous. Germline V gene lookup returns CDR1 MNHEY and CDR2 SVGAGI. V lost 7 bases and J lost 3, with 9 bases in between. The CDR3 length is 13 residues.